This TCR beta chain is drawn from a study of T cell responses to AZD1222 COVID-19 vaccine. Study-level results: All repertoire sampling was performed exclusively after the peak T cell response. Baseline serostatus was positive in only a handful of AZD1222 recipients. Variant regions that are unmutated are reportedly the target of nearly half of spike-specific TCRs.

In regard to this clone: The antigen remains undetermined.

The assay was immunoSEQ multiplex PCR, and TCRdb's table has in-frame clones only and misses some. Of 77,000 or so clones listed, around 91% are singletons. This specimen consisted of peripheral blood, obtained on day 0 of AZD1222 vaccination. The TCR comes from an adult in good health.

CDR3 in DNA: TGTGCCAGCTCACGAGAGAGGTCTGGAAACACCATATATTTT. Translated, it gives CASSRERSGNTIYF. This chain uses TRBV18 with TRBJ1-3; D is unclear. Trimming cost V 4 bases and J 1 base, with 8 bases left between them. Germline V lookup: CDR1 KGHSH, CDR2 LQKENI. The CDR3 covers 14 residues.